One and the same sample provided the 8 T cell receptor beta chains below, sequenced in a study of T cells in Graves' hyperthyroidism and ophthalmopathy. RNA transcripts served as the template for amplifying TCR beta CDR3 regions. RT-PCR in the first round (using the HTBI primer set) targeted the TCR CDR3. MiXCR was run by TCRdb on the multiplex PCR reads, yielding one entry per CDR3 protein. The repertoire holds 200,000 to 250,000 distinct CDR3 sequences, with about 16% as singletons. Input material: blood. The receptors here all came from a man between 35 and 55 years old with Graves' hyperthyroidism.

This clonotype has just one count. The V and J genes are TRBV2 and TRBJ2-3; the match to TRBD2 covers 9 bases. The J segment lost 6 bases and the V segment lost 7 bases, leaving 14 bases of the junction unmatched. The CDR3 spans 16 residues. Germline V CDR1 and CDR2: SNHLY, FYNNEI. CDR3 region: CASKDRRLAVRDTQYF. The CDR3 DNA is TGTGCCAGCAAGGATCGGCGACTAGCGGTACGGGATACGCAGTATTTT.

This clonotype showed up many times. The rearrangement links TRBV7-6 to TRBJ2-5, with no clear D. V gave up 5 bases and J gave up 3 bases, with 4 bases separating them. From germline, CDR1 is SGHVS and CDR2 FNYEAQ. The CDR3 has 11 amino acids. CDR3 region: CASSTEETQYF. The CDR3 DNA follows: TGTGCCAGCAGCACCGAAGAGACCCAGTACTTC.

This clonotype occurred many times. This rearrangement joins TRBV7-2 to TRBJ2-7; no reliable D call. This CDR3 is built from 13 residues. V was shortened by 1 base and J by 5 bases, with 9 bases between the two germline ends. CDR1 and CDR2 from the germline V gene are SGHTA and FQGNSA. This CDR3 reads CASSLGPFDEQYF. CDR3 DNA sequence: TGTGCCAGCAGCTTAGGCCCGTTTGACGAGCAGTACTTC.

This clonotype was counted many times. The V gene is TRBV14, the J gene TRBJ1-1, with D possibly TRBD1 on 5 matching bases. The CDR3 totals 12 residues. Trimming removed 1 base at V and 8 bases at J, with 8 bases between. Germline V lookup: CDR1 SGHDN, CDR2 FVKESK. DNA for the CDR3: TGTGCCAGCAGCCAAGGACAGAACGAAGCTTTCTTT. Translating gives CASSQGQNEAFF. Full variable domain (outside the CDR3, taken from reference TRBV14 and TRBJ1-1): EAGVTQFPSHSVIEKGQTVTLRCDPISGHDNLYWYRRVMGKEIKFLLHFVKESKQDESGMPNNRFLAERTGGTYSTLKVQPAELEDSGVYFCASSQGQNEAFFGQGTRLTVV.

The V call is TRBV19, the J call TRBJ2-1; 14 bases align to TRBD2. V trimming: 4 bases; J trimming: 9 bases; junction bases outside the gene matches: 8. The CDR3 runs 16 residues. The V gene's germline CDR1 is LNHDA and CDR2 SQIVND (reference sequence). CDR3 amino acids: CASSTGLAGVTGEQFF. As DNA, the CDR3 is TGTGCCAGTAGTACGGGACTAGCGGGGGTTACCGGTGAGCAGTTCTTC.

This sequence joins TRBV7-9 and TRBJ1-1; D perhaps matches TRBD1 (5 bases). CDR1 and CDR2 (germline): SEHNR, FQNEAQ (reference sequence). Trimming removed 7 bases from V and 4 bases from J, with 22 bases in between. CDR3 length: 16 amino acids. The CDR3 sequence: CASTILGGKGSTEAFF. CDR3 coding DNA: TGTGCCAGCACGATACTTGGGGGGAAGGGGAGCACTGAAGCTTTCTTT. The full variable domain, in which reference TRBV7-9 and TRBJ1-1 provide the parts outside the CDR3, is DTGVSQNPRHKITKRGQNVTFRCDPISEHNRLYWYRQTLGQGPEFLTYFQNEAQLEKSRLLSDRFSAERPKGSFSTLEIQRTEQGDSAMYLCASTILGGKGSTEAFFGQGTRLTVV.

This clonotype turned up a few times. V and J are TRBV5-6 and TRBJ1-1; weak D call: TRBD1 (6 bases). CDR3 length: 14 amino acids. Per the germline V gene, CDR1 is SGHDT and CDR2 is YYEEEE. Between the trimmed V and J ends, which lost 3 bases and 3 bases, there was a span of 12 bases. CDR3 sequence: CASSSLTGYTEAFF. In nucleotides, the CDR3 is TGTGCCAGCAGCTCCTTGACAGGATACACTGAAGCTTTCTTT.

This clonotype was seen at least ten times. J is TRBJ2-1 and V is TRBV18, with D perhaps TRBD2 (5 bases). The CDR3 totals 14 residues. Trimming cost V 6 bases and J 1 base, with 10 bases left between them. The germline V gene has CDR1 KGHSH and CDR2 LQKENI. CDR3 residues: CASSLDLSYNEQFF. DNA of the CDR3: TGTGCCAGCTCCTTGGACTTGTCCTACAATGAGCAGTTCTTC.